Listed here are 9 T cell receptor beta chains from one sample, sequenced in a study of neoadjuvant anti-PD-1 for oral cavity cancer. Time point denoted: after neoadjuvant nivolumab, at surgical resection. TCRdb's copy holds only in-frame clones and misses some; the assay was immunoSEQ multiplex PCR. The sample gives approximately 15,000 clones, approximately 40% of which show up once; around 40% is in the top ten. The material was tumor tissue, obtained after nivolumab (anti-PD-1) treatment. These receptors were taken from a person aged 35-79 years with oral cavity squamous cell carcinoma.

This clone has more than one count but fewer than ten. The chain links TRBV28 to TRBJ2-3, with 9 nucleotides matching TRBD1. J lost 0 bases, V lost 5 bases, and 3 bases had no gene match. CDR3 length: 15 residues. Germline V gene lookup returns CDR1 MDHEN and CDR2 SYDVKM. CDR3 amino acids: CASSRTGVSTDTQYF. The CDR3 nucleotides read TGTGCCAGCAGTCGGACAGGGGTTAGCACAGATACGCAGTATTTT. Variable domain in full (rest from reference TRBV28 and TRBJ2-3): DVKVTQSSRYLVKRTGEKVFLECVQDMDHENMFWYRQDPGLGLRLIYFSYDVKMKEKGDIPEGYSVSREKKERFSLILESASTNQTSMYLCASSRTGVSTDTQYFGPGTRLTVL.

This clone was counted only a few times. The V and J genes are TRBV5-5 and TRBJ2-3; no clear D. CDR1 is SGHKS and CDR2 is YYEKEE in the germline V gene (reference sequence). There are 14 residues in the CDR3. V dropped 0 bases and J dropped 2 bases, with 7 bases sitting between them. Written as DNA, the CDR3 is TGTGCCAGCAGCTTGGTTTTCGTCACAGATACGCAGTATTTT. Its protein product is CASSLVFVTDTQYF. The variable domain in full, completed from reference TRBV5-5 and TRBJ2-3, reads DAGVTQSPTHLIKTRGQQVTLRCSPISGHKSVSWYQQVLGQGPQFIFQYYEKEERGRGNFPDRFSARQFPNYSSELNVNALLLGDSALYLCASSLVFVTDTQYFGPGTRLTVL.

The V and J genes are TRBV4-3 and TRBJ2-1; 9 bases agree with TRBD1. The CDR3 extends over 16 amino acids. J lost 4 bases, V lost 2 bases, and 6 bases had no gene match. Looked up from germline, CDR1 is LGHNA and CDR2 is YSLEER. The chain's CDR3 is CASSQRDRALYNEQFF. In nucleotides, the CDR3 is TGCGCCAGCAGCCAACGGGACAGGGCATTATACAATGAGCAGTTCTTC.

This clone was observed a handful of times. The chain recombines TRBV10-3 with TRBJ1-1; TRBD1 aligns across 9 bases. The CDR3 spans 15 residues. Germline-derived CDR1 and CDR2 are ENHRY and SYGVKD. The trim removed 8 bases at V and 5 bases at J, leaving 12 bases unmatched. The CDR3 is CAIGTGGGAETEAFF. As DNA, the CDR3 is TGTGCCATCGGTACAGGGGGCGGAGCGGAAACTGAAGCTTTCTTT.

The chain carries TRBV11-3 and TRBJ2-5; the D call may be TRBD1 or TRBD2 (6 bases each). Trimming took 2 bases from V and 3 from J, leaving 10 bases between them. The CDR3 contains 14 residues. Per germline, CDR1 SGHNT and CDR2 YENEEA. The chain's CDR3 is CASSLRGAKETQYF. In DNA form, the CDR3 reads TGTGCCAGCAGCTTAAGGGGGGCAAAAGAGACCCAGTACTTC.

This clone was seen only a few times. This chain links TRBV6-1 with TRBJ1-4, with D unresolved. This CDR3 is 13 amino acids long. Germline-derived CDR1 and CDR2 are MNHNS and SASEGT. V shed 4 bases and J shed 6 bases, with 9 bases lying between them. The CDR3 coding sequence is TGTGCCAGCAGTGGCACTTTGGATGAAAAACTGTTTTTT. The encoded protein is CASSGTLDEKLFF.

The chain links TRBV29-1 to TRBJ2-7, with 8 bases identical to TRBD1. The V and J ends lost 7 bases and 7 bases, in that order; junction bases with no gene match: 12. Germline V gene sequence: CDR1 SQVTM, CDR2 ANQGSEA. The CDR3 totals 13 residues. The CDR3 region has the DNA TGCAGCGCCCCGGGGCAGGGGGCTGAAGAGCAGTACTTC. This sequence encodes CSAPGQGAEEQYF.

The CDR3 DNA sequence: TGTGCCAGCAGCGCCATGGGGCGGGGCCTAAGTGTCGGAGAGACCCAGTACTTC. It codes for CASSAMGRGLSVGETQYF. This sequence joins TRBV9 and TRBJ2-5; D possibly corresponds to TRBD2 (6 bases). This CDR3 has 18 residues. The germline gives CDR1 SGDLS, CDR2 YYNGEE. Trimming left V 3 bases short and J 4 bases short, with 25 bases between.

This clone is medium-sized (0.01 to 0.1%) in the sample. The chain has TRBV6-5 and TRBJ2-2, with a tentative D call TRBD1 (5 bases). Germline CDR1 MNHEY, CDR2 SVGAGI. Trimming took 5 bases from V and 6 from J, leaving 10 bases between them. The length of the CDR3 is 13 residues. The CDR3 loop is CASSLWGSGELFF. The DNA for the CDR3 is TGTGCCAGCAGTCTGTGGGGCTCCGGGGAGCTGTTTTTT.